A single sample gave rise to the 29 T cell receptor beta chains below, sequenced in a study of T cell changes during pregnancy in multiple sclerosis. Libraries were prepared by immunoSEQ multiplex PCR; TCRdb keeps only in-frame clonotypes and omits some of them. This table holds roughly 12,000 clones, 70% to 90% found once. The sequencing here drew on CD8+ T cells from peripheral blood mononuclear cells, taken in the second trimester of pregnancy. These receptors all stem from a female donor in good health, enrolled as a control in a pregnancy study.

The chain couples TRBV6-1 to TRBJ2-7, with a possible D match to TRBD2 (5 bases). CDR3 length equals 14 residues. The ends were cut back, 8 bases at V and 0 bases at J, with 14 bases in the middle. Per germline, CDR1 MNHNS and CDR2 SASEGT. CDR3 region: CASGYGGGSYEQYF. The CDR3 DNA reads TGTGCCAGCGGGTACGGCGGAGGCTCCTACGAGCAGTACTTC.

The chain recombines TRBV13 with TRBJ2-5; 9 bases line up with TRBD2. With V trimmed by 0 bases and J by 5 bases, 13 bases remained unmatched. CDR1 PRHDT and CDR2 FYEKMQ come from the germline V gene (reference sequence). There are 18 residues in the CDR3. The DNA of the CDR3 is TGTGCCAGCAGCTTAGGAGCCTCGGGCGGGGGGGCTCGGGAGACCCAGTACTTC. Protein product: CASSLGASGGGARETQYF.

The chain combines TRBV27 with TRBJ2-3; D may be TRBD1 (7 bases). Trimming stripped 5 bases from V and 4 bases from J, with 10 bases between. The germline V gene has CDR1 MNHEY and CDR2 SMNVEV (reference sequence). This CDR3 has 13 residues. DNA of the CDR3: TGTGCCAGCAGTCCCAGGGGGGCAGATACGCAGTATTTT. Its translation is CASSPRGADTQYF.

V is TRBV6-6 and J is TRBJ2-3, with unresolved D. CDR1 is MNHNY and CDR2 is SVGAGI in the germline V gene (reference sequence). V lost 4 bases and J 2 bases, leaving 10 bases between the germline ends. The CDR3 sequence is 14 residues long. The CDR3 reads CASSSTTPTDTQYF. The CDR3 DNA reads TGTGCCAGCAGTTCCACAACCCCCACAGATACGCAGTATTTT.

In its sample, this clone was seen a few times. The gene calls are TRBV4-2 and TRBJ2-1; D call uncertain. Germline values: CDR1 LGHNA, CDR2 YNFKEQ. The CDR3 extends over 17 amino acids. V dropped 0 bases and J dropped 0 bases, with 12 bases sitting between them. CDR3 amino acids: CASSQDLEMSSYNEQFF. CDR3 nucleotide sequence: TGTGCCAGCAGCCAAGATCTCGAAATGAGCTCCTACAATGAGCAGTTCTTC.

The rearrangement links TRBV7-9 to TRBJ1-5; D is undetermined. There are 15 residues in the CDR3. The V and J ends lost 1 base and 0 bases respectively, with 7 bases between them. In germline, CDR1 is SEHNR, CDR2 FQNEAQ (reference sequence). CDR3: CASSLGGNSNQPQHF. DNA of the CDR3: TGTGCCAGCAGCTTAGGAGGGAATAGCAATCAGCCCCAGCATTTT. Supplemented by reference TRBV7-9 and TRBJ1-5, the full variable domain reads DTGVSQNPRHKITKRGQNVTFRCDPISEHNRLYWYRQTLGQGPEFLTYFQNEAQLEKSRLLSDRFSAERPKGSFSTLEIQRTEQGDSAMYLCASSLGGNSNQPQHFGDGTRLSIL.

DNA for the CDR3: TGTGCCTGGAGTGTAGGAGAGGGGGCGTACACCTTC. It yields the protein CAWSVGEGAYTF. The chain links TRBV30 to TRBJ1-2; TRBD1 matches at 7 bases. Losses at the gene ends were 0 bases for V and 11 bases for J; bases not matched to a gene: 6. Germline CDR1 and CDR2: GTSNPN and SVGIG (reference sequence). The CDR3 sequence is 12 residues long.

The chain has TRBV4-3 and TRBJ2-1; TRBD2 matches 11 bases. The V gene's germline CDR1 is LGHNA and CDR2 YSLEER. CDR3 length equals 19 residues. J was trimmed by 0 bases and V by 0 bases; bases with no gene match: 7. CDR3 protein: CASSQDETSGTGSYNEQFF. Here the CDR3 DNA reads TGCGCCAGCAGCCAAGATGAGACTAGCGGGACCGGCTCCTACAATGAGCAGTTCTTC.

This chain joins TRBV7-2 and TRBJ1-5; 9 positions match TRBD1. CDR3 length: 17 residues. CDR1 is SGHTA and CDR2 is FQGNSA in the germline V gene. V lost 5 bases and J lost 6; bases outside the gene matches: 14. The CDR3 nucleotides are TGTGCCAGCAGCGCCCGAGCGCCCGGACAGGGGCGTCAGCCCCAGCATTTT. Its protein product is CASSARAPGQGRQPQHF.

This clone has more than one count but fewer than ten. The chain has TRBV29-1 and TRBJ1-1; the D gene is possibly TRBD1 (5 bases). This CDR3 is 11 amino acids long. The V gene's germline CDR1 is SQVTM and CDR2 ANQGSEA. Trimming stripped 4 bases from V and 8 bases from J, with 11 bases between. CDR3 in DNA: TGCAGCGTTGTAAGGACAACCGAAGCTTTCTTT. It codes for CSVVRTTEAFF.

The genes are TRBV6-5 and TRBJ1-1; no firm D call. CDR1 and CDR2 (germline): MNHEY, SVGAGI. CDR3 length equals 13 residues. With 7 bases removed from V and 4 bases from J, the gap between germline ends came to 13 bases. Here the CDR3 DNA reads TGTGCCAGCACCAAGGACTGGGGCACTGAAGCTTTCTTT. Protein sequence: CASTKDWGTEAFF.

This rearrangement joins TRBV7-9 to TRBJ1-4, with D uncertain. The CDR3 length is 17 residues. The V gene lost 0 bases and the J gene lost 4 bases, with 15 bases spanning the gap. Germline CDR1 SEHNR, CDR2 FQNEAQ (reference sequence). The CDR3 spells CASSLAGGGGINEKLFF. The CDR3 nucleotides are TGTGCCAGCAGCTTAGCGGGCGGAGGAGGAATTAATGAAAAACTGTTTTTT.

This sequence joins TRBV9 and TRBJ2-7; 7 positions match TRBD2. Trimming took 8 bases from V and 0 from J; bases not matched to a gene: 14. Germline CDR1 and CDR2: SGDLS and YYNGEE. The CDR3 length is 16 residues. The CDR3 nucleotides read TGTGCCAGTTCAGATAGAGGGCTAGCGGACTCCTACGAGCAGTACTTC. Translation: CASSDRGLADSYEQYF.

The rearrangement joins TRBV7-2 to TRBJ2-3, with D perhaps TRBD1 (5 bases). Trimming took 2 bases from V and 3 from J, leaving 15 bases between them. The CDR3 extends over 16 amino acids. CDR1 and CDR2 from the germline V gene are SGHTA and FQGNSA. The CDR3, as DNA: TGTGCCAGCAGCTTAAATAACAGGTTGCGGACAGATACGCAGTATTTT. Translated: CASSLNNRLRTDTQYF.

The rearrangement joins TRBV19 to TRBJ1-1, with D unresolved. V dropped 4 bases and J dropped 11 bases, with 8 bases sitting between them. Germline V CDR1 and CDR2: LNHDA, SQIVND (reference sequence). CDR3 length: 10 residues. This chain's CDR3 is CASSSRGAFF. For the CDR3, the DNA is TGTGCCAGTAGTAGCCGAGGGGCTTTCTTT.

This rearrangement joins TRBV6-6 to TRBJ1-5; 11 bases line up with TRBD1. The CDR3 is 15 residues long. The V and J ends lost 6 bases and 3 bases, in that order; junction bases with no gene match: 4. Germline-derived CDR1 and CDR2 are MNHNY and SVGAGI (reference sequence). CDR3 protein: CASRRDRGDNQPQHF. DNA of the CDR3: TGTGCCAGCAGACGGGACAGGGGGGACAATCAGCCCCAGCATTTT.

This CDR3 reads CASSLGAGGPGTGELFF. In DNA, the CDR3 is TGTGCCAGCAGCTTAGGGGCGGGAGGGCCTGGCACCGGGGAGCTGTTTTTT. The genes are TRBV7-6 and TRBJ2-2, with TRBD2 identical over 9 bases. Germline V gives CDR1 SGHVS, CDR2 FNYEAQ. The trim removed 1 base at V and 4 bases at J, leaving 7 bases unmatched. CDR3 length equals 17 residues. Complete variable domain (other parts from reference TRBV7-6 and TRBJ2-2): GAGVSQSPRYKVTKRGQDVALRCDPISGHVSLYWYRQALGQGPEFLTYFNYEAQQDKSGLPNDRFSAERPEGSISTLTIQRTEQRDSAMYRCASSLGAGGPGTGELFFGEGSRLTVL.

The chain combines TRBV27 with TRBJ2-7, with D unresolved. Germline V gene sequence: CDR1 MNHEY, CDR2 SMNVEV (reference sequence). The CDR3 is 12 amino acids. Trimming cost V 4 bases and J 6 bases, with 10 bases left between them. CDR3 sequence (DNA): TGTGCCAGCAGTTCTCTTGGAGTCGAGCAGTACTTC. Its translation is CASSSLGVEQYF.

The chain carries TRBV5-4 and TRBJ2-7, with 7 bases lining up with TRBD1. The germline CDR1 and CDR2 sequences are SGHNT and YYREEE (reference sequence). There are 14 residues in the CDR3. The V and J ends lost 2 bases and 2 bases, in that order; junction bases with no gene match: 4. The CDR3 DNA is TGTGCCAGCAGCTTCCTGGACAGGACCTACGAGCAGTACTTC. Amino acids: CASSFLDRTYEQYF.

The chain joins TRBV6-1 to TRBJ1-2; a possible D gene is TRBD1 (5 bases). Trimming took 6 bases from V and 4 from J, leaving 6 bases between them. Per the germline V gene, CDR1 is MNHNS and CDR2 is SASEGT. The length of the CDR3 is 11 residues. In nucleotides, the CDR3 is TGTGCCAGCAGAGACAGCTATGGCTACACCTTC. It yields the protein CASRDSYGYTF.

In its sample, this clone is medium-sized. CDR3 bases: TGTGCCAGCCAGGGTTCCTCCTACGAGCAGTACTTC. It codes for CASQGSSYEQYF. V usage is TRBV27 and J usage is TRBJ2-7; weak D call: TRBD1 (5 bases). Germline V lookup: CDR1 MNHEY, CDR2 SMNVEV (reference sequence). The length of the CDR3 is 12 residues. Trimming took off 8 bases at V and 0 bases at J, with 8 bases between the two ends.

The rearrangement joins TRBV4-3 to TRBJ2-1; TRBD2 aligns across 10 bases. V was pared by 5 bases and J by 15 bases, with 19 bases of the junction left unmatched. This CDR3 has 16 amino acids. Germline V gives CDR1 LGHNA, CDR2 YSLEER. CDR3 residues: CASSDGRDSGGFPTFF. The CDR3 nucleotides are TGCGCCAGCAGCGACGGCAGGGATAGCGGGGGGTTTCCGACGTTCTTC.

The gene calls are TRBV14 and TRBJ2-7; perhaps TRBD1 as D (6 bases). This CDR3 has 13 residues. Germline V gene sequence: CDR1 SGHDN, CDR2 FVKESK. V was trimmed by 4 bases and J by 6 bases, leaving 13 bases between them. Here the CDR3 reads CASSPFGGGEQYF. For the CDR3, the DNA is TGTGCCAGCAGCCCTTTTGGGGGCGGCGAGCAGTACTTC.

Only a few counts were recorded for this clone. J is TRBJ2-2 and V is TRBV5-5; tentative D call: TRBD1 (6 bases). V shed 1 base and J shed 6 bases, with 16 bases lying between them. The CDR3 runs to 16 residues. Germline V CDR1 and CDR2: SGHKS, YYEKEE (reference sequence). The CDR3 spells CASSLIRGPAAGELFF. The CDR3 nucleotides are TGTGCCAGCAGCTTGATCAGGGGACCCGCCGCCGGGGAGCTGTTTTTT.

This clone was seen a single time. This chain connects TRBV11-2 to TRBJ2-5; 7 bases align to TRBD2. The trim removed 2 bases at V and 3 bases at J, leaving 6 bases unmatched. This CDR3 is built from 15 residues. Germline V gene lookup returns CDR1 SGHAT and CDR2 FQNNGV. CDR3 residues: CASSLMSGGEETQYF. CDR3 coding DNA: TGTGCCAGCAGCTTAATGTCTGGGGGGGAAGAGACCCAGTACTTC.

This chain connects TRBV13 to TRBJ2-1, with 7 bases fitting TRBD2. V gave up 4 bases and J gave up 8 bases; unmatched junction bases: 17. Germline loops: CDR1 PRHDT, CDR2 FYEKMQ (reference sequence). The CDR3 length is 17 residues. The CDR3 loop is CASSSWGTGGLIDEQFF. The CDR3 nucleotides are TGTGCCAGCAGCTCCTGGGGGACGGGAGGTCTGATCGATGAGCAGTTCTTC.

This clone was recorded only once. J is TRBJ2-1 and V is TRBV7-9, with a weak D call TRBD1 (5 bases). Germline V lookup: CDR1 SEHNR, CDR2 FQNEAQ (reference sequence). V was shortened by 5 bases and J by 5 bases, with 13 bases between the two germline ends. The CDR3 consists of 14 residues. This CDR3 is CASSHTREDNEQFF. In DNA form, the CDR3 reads TGTGCCAGCAGCCACACCAGGGAAGACAATGAGCAGTTCTTC.

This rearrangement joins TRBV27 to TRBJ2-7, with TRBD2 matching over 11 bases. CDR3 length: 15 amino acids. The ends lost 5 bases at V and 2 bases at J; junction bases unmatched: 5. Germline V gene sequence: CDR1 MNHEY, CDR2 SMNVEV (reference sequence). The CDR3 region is CASSPGTSGTYEQYF. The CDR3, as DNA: TGTGCCAGCAGTCCGGGGACTAGCGGAACCTACGAGCAGTACTTC.

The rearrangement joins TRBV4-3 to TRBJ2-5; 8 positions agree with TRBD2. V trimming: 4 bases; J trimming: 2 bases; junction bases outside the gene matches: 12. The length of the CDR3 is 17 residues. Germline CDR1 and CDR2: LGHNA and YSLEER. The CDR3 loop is CASSPSLYGGGQETQYF. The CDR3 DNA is TGCGCCAGCAGCCCCTCCTTATACGGGGGGGGGCAAGAGACCCAGTACTTC.